These T cell receptor beta chains were read from a single sample in a study of cytomegalovirus exposure and HLA in healthy donors. Clones were sequenced by immunoSEQ multiplex PCR, and TCRdb holds only the in-frame ones, with some missing. This table holds about 150,000 clones, around three quarters found once. The sequencing input was PBMCs. These receptors were obtained from a woman aged 55 to 70 in good health and CMV-seropositive. Each CDR3 is given with its conserved first and last residue. Fields, in order: V gene, J gene, D gene, clone size, CDR3 protein, CDR3 DNA. The D gene is left open where the match is weak. A clone size is listed for some rows: how often the clone was seen (once, few, many), or a class if it is expanded.

TRBV5-4	TRBJ1-2	NA	few	CASRPKQGFYGYTF	TGTGCCAGCAGACCTAAACAGGGATTCTATGGCTACACCTTC
TRBV5-3	TRBJ1-5	TRBD1	NA	CARSIRQGHQPQHF	TGTGCCAGAAGCATTAGACAGGGCCATCAGCCCCAGCATTTT
TRBV28	TRBJ1-2	TRBD1	NA	CASSLTGGGYGYTF	TGTGCCAGCAGTCTTACAGGGGGCGGCTATGGCTACACCTTC
TRBV5-4	TRBJ2-2	NA	NA	CASSSRRGDTGELFF	TGTGCCAGCAGCTCTCGCAGGGGCGACACCGGGGAGCTGTTTTTT
TRBV5-4	TRBJ1-2	NA	NA	CASRPGGDYGYTF	TGTGCCAGCAGGCCCGGGGGGGACTATGGCTACACCTTC
TRBV2	TRBJ1-5	NA	NA	CASSKTDNSNQPQHF	TGTGCCAGCAGTAAAACAGATAATAGCAATCAGCCCCAGCATTTT
TRBV28	TRBJ1-2	NA	NA	CASSHNYGYTF	TGTGCCAGCAGTCATAACTATGGCTACACCTTC
TRBV9	TRBJ2-3	TRBD2	NA	CASSTSPGLAFSTDTQYF	TGTGCCAGCAGCACATCCCCGGGACTAGCGTTTAGCACAGATACGCAGTATTTT
TRBV4-1	TRBJ2-7	TRBD1	once	CASSQDFGQGAGEQYF	TGCGCCAGCAGCCAAGATTTTGGACAGGGGGCTGGCGAGCAGTACTTC
TRBV19	TRBJ1-3	NA	NA	CASSMAPGNTIYF	TGTGCCAGTAGTATGGCCCCTGGAAACACCATATATTTT
TRBV13	TRBJ2-3	NA	NA	CASSSRYTDTQYF	TGTGCCAGCAGCTCCAGATACACAGATACGCAGTATTTT
TRBV27	TRBJ2-3	TRBD2	NA	CASTPSVLAGGGAQYF	TGTGCCAGCACCCCTTCGGTACTAGCGGGAGGTGGGGCGCAGTATTTT
TRBV6-1	TRBJ2-7	TRBD2	NA	CASRIAGAYEQYF	TGTGCCAGCAGGATAGCGGGAGCCTACGAGCAGTACTTC
TRBV20-1	TRBJ2-1	NA	NA	CSARALNEQFF	TGCAGTGCTAGAGCACTCAATGAGCAGTTCTTC
TRBV28	TRBJ2-1	NA	once	CASSSTSRGEQFF	TGTGCCAGCAGTTCAACTAGCAGAGGTGAGCAGTTCTTC
TRBV5-1	TRBJ2-3	TRBD2	once	CASRLTSGYTDTQYF	TGCGCCAGCAGACTGACTAGCGGATACACAGATACGCAGTATTTT
TRBV7-9	TRBJ2-1	TRBD2	NA	CASSLGGTSSNEQFF	TGTGCCAGCAGCTTAGGGGGGACTAGCAGCAATGAGCAGTTCTTC
TRBV10-2	TRBJ1-1	TRBD1	NA	CASSRTGLENTEAFF	TGCGCCAGCAGTAGGACAGGGCTGGAGAACACTGAAGCTTTCTTT
TRBV11-2	TRBJ2-3	NA	NA	CASSRGTSTDTQYF	TGTGCCAGCAGCCGCGGGACTAGCACAGATACGCAGTATTTT
TRBV7-8	TRBJ2-7	NA	NA	CASSQPGPYEQYF	TGTGCCAGCAGCCAACCTGGCCCCTACGAGCAGTACTTC
TRBV28	TRBJ2-7	TRBD2	NA	CASSFSGRAYEQYF	TGTGCCAGCAGTTTTAGCGGGAGGGCCTACGAGCAGTACTTC
TRBV5-8	TRBJ1-1	NA	NA	CAGPQTANMNTEAFF	TGTGCCGGTCCTCAGACAGCGAACATGAACACTGAAGCTTTCTTT
TRBV5-4	TRBJ2-7	TRBD1	few	CASSSTRDRGYEQYF	TGTGCCAGCAGCTCAACACGGGACAGGGGATACGAGCAGTACTTC
TRBV28	TRBJ1-5	TRBD1	NA	CASIQGAGQPQHF	TGTGCCAGCATTCAGGGGGCAGGACAGCCCCAGCATTTT
TRBV6-1	TRBJ1-1	TRBD1	NA	CASVQGAQGSEAFF	TGTGCCAGCGTACAGGGGGCTCAGGGCTCTGAAGCTTTCTTT
TRBV5-1	TRBJ2-7	NA	few	CASTWAGSYEQYF	TGCGCCAGCACCTGGGCAGGGTCCTACGAGCAGTACTTC
TRBV28	TRBJ1-5	NA	NA	CASSSRGQPQHF	TGTGCCAGCAGTTCCAGGGGTCAGCCCCAGCATTTT
TRBV7-9	TRBJ2-3	TRBD2	NA	CASSTALAGGQDTQYF	TGTGCCAGCAGCACCGCTTTAGCGGGAGGGCAAGATACGCAGTATTTT
TRBV7-9	TRBJ2-7	TRBD2	few	CASSVESGIYEQYF	TGTGCCAGCAGCGTAGAAAGCGGGATCTACGAGCAGTACTTC
TRBV10-3	TRBJ1-3	NA	few	CAITAQVSSGNTIYF	TGTGCCATCACGGCCCAGGTCAGCTCTGGAAACACCATATATTTT
TRBV30	TRBJ1-1	NA	NA	CAWRGQPNTEAFF	TGTGCCTGGAGAGGACAGCCGAACACTGAAGCTTTCTTT
TRBV10-3	TRBJ2-5	TRBD1	NA	CAANRGPQQETQYF	TGTGCCGCCAACAGGGGGCCACAACAAGAGACCCAGTACTTC
TRBV9	TRBJ2-1	TRBD2	NA	CASSDLAGGPNEQFF	TGTGCCAGCAGCGATCTAGCGGGAGGCCCCAATGAGCAGTTCTTC
TRBV9	TRBJ2-2	TRBD2	once	CASSVEARRGTGELFF	TGTGCCAGCAGCGTAGAAGCCAGGCGGGGGACCGGGGAGCTGTTTTTT
TRBV27	TRBJ1-1	TRBD1	NA	CASSSPAGGTGAFF	TGTGCCAGCAGTTCGCCTGCAGGGGGCACGGGAGCTTTCTTT
TRBV5-1	TRBJ2-3	TRBD1	NA	CASSPGTAADTQYF	TGCGCCAGCAGCCCTGGGACAGCGGCAGATACGCAGTATTTT
TRBV19	TRBJ1-1	NA	NA	CASRVTGLGTEAFF	TGTGCCAGTAGGGTTACAGGGCTTGGCACTGAAGCTTTCTTT
TRBV4-1	TRBJ1-2	NA	NA	CASSQLGLYGYTF	TGCGCCAGCAGCCAACTAGGACTCTATGGCTACACCTTC
TRBV5-1	TRBJ1-2	TRBD1	NA	CASSREGTAGTGYTF	TGCGCCAGCAGCCGCGAAGGGACAGCCGGAACTGGCTACACCTTC
TRBV19	TRBJ2-7	TRBD1	NA	CASGDRASYEQYF	TGTGCCTCCGGGGACAGAGCATCCTACGAGCAGTACTTC
TRBV5-1	TRBJ1-3	NA	NA	CASSSQGPGNTIYF	TGCGCCAGCAGCTCCCAGGGGCCTGGAAACACCATATATTTT
TRBV28	TRBJ2-2	NA	few	CASSSDSNTGELFF	TGTGCCAGCAGCTCGGACTCAAACACCGGGGAGCTGTTTTTT
TRBV5-4	TRBJ2-1	TRBD2	NA	CASSWRLAGTYNEQFF	TGTGCCAGCAGCTGGAGACTAGCGGGAACCTACAATGAGCAGTTCTTC
TRBV9	TRBJ1-1	NA	NA	CASSTGTPDTEAFF	TGTGCCAGCAGCACCGGGACACCTGACACTGAAGCTTTCTTT
TRBV19	TRBJ1-2	NA	once	CASSIPQARGYNYGYTF	TGTGCCAGTAGTATCCCACAGGCCAGGGGATATAACTATGGCTACACCTTC
TRBV5-1	TRBJ2-1	TRBD2	NA	CASRTSGRSSEQFF	TGCGCCAGCAGGACTAGCGGGAGATCGAGTGAGCAGTTCTTC